These T cell receptor beta chains were read from a single sample in a study of identical twins. TCRdb ran MiXCR on the 5' RACE reads and lists one entry per CDR3 protein. The table includes roughly 690,000 distinct CDR3 sequences, 21% detected once. The sample also formed part of further work on T cells expressing NK-cell markers.

Sequenced material: PBMCs. All receptors derive from a young woman in good health. The CDR3 runs from the conserved cysteine through the conserved F or W. A D gene is named only where the DNA matches it firmly. Clone size is stated in some rows and not others, as once, few, many or a class when expanded.

clone_size	d_call	j_call	v_call	cdr3_nt	cdr3_aa
few	NA	TRBJ2-3	TRBV7-2	TGTGCCAGCAGCTTAGTTTCGGCTGGCACAGATACGCAGTATTTT	CASSLVSAGTDTQYF
NA	TRBD2	TRBJ2-1	TRBV12-3/TRBV12-4	TGTGCCAGCAGTCCAAACCGAATACTAGCGGGGGGAGGCTACAATGAGCAGTTCTTC	CASSPNRILAGGGYNEQFF
few	TRBD2	TRBJ2-2	TRBV29-1	TGCAGCGTTGATTCCTTGACTAGCGGGAGAGGAGGCGGGGAGCTGTTTTTT	CSVDSLTSGRGGGELFF
few	TRBD2	TRBJ2-7	TRBV5-4	TGTGCCAGCAGCCCAGACGGGCGGGGGGGCTCCTACGAGCAGTACTTC	CASSPDGRGGSYEQYF
NA	NA	TRBJ2-1	TRBV5-1	TGCGCCAGCAGCCGTTTCGGGGCGGCCCTACCCTACAATGAGCAGTTCTTC	CASSRFGAALPYNEQFF
NA	NA	TRBJ2-7	TRBV9	TGTGCCAGCAGTAGGACCGCTAGTGAGCAGTACTTC	CASSRTASEQYF
many	NA	TRBJ1-1	TRBV4-3	TGCGCCAGCAGCCAAGATATGCTGCCGGGCAGAAACACTGAAGCTTTCTTT	CASSQDMLPGRNTEAFF
few	NA	TRBJ2-3	TRBV5-6	TGTGCCAGCAGCGTAAAGGTCGCCACAGATACGCAGTATTTT	CASSVKVATDTQYF
NA	NA	TRBJ2-1	TRBV20-1	TGCAGTGCTAGATTCCCATATTCGGAGTTCTTC	CSARFPYSEFF
few	NA	TRBJ2-1	TRBV12-3/TRBV12-4	TGTGCCAGCAGGGCCCCTCTTTCGTATGAGCAGTTCTTC	CASRAPLSYEQFF
large	TRBD1	TRBJ2-1	TRBV7-9	TGTGCCAGCAGTCTCCCAAAGGACAGGGGGGACGTTGAGCAGTTCTTC	CASSLPKDRGDVEQFF
few	NA	TRBJ2-3	TRBV7-2	TGTGCCAGCAGCTTAGTTGGTAGCGCCACAGATACGCAGTATTTT	CASSLVGSATDTQYF
NA	NA	TRBJ2-1	TRBV5-5	TGTGCCAGCAGCTTGCTCGGGACCCGCAACAATGAGCAGTTCTTC	CASSLLGTRNNEQFF
NA	TRBD2	TRBJ2-7	TRBV6-2/TRBV6-3	TGTGCCAGCAGTTACGAGGCTAGCGGGAGTCAGAACGAGCAGTACTTC	CASSYEASGSQNEQYF
few	TRBD1	TRBJ2-7	TRBV9	TGTGCCAGCAGCGCCGGGACAGAGTTCTACGAGCAGTACTTC	CASSAGTEFYEQYF
NA	TRBD2	TRBJ2-1	TRBV29-1	TGCAGTACCGAATTAGCGGGGAGGTCCTTTTACAATGAGCAGTTCTTC	CSTELAGRSFYNEQFF
few	TRBD1	TRBJ2-5	TRBV7-9	TGTGCCAGCAGCCGCCGTTCCTTCCGGGACAGAGAAGAGACCCAGTACTTC	CASSRRSFRDREETQYF
NA	TRBD2	TRBJ2-1	TRBV6-2/TRBV6-3	TGTGCCAGCAGTTACTCACTAGCGGGGAACTCCTACGATGAGCAGTTCTTC	CASSYSLAGNSYDEQFF
few	TRBD2	TRBJ2-7	TRBV6-2/TRBV6-3	TGTGCCAGCAGTCCGCGTGGAGCGGGAGTCTCCGAGCAGTACTTC	CASSPRGAGVSEQYF
many	TRBD2	TRBJ2-3	TRBV6-1	TGTGCCAGCAGCCGCTCTAGCGGGAGTTGGGCAGATACGCAGTATTTT	CASSRSSGSWADTQYF
few	NA	TRBJ2-3	TRBV29-1	TGCAGCGTTGAGGGGGGCGAGGAGACAGATACGCAGTATTTT	CSVEGGEETDTQYF
many	NA	TRBJ2-5	TRBV7-8	TGTGCCAGCAGCTTAGACACAGAGACCCAGTACTTC	CASSLDTETQYF
NA	NA	TRBJ1-2	TRBV2	TGTGCCAGCAGGGGGGGGCCCGTCTATGGCTACACCTTC	CASRGGPVYGYTF
many	TRBD2	TRBJ2-3	TRBV20-1	TGCAGTGCTAGCCCTGCGGCTAGCGGGGGCACAGATACGCAGTATTTT	CSASPAASGGTDTQYF
few	NA	TRBJ2-7	TRBV4-3	TGCGCCAGCAGCCAAATAGCGGCAGGGGATCCCTACGAGCAGTACTTC	CASSQIAAGDPYEQYF
many	TRBD1	TRBJ2-1	TRBV20-1	TGCAGTGCTACGCAGGGGGAGAGATACAATGAGCAGTTCTTC	CSATQGERYNEQFF
many	NA	TRBJ2-1	TRBV24-1	TGTGCCACCAGTGACCGACAGTCCAATGAGCAGTTCTTC	CATSDRQSNEQFF
few	NA	TRBJ1-1	TRBV20-1	TGCAGTGCTAGTAAGGGACCTAACACTGAAGCTTTCTTT	CSASKGPNTEAFF
NA	TRBD1	TRBJ2-2	TRBV5-1	TGCGCCAGCAGCTCAGAACCGGGACAGAGTACCACCGGGGAGCTGTTTTTT	CASSSEPGQSTTGELFF
few	TRBD2	TRBJ2-5	TRBV7-8	TGTGCCAGCAGGCTAGCGGGGGCCCTGCAAGAGACCCAGTACTTC	CASRLAGALQETQYF
few	NA	TRBJ2-4	TRBV7-2	TGTGCCAGCAGCTTTTCCCAGGGGAATTGGAACATTCAGTACTTC	CASSFSQGNWNIQYF
NA	TRBD2	TRBJ2-7	TRBV5-6	TGTGCCAGCAGCCCTGGGACTAGCGGGTATGCCTACGAGCAGTACTTC	CASSPGTSGYAYEQYF
few	TRBD1	TRBJ2-7	TRBV5-1	TGCGCCAGCAGCTTCACGACAGGGACCTACGAGCAGTACTTC	CASSFTTGTYEQYF
NA	TRBD2	TRBJ2-5	TRBV4-2	TGTGCCAGCAGCCCAACCATTAGCGGGAGGGCCAAAGAGACCCAGTACTTC	CASSPTISGRAKETQYF
many	TRBD2	TRBJ2-3	TRBV6-4	TGTGCCAGCAGCCCCTCAGCGGGGGGAACAGATACGCAGTATTTT	CASSPSAGGTDTQYF
NA	NA	TRBJ2-7	TRBV5-6	TGTGCCAGCAGCTCGGCAAATAAAGTGCAGTACTTC	CASSSANKVQYF
many	NA	TRBJ1-1	TRBV27	TGTGCCAGCATGGGAGGGTACACTGAAGCTTTCTTT	CASMGGYTEAFF
once	NA	TRBJ2-2	TRBV6-6	TGTGCCAGCAGTTTCCTAGGGGCAACGAACACCGGGGAGCTGTTTTTT	CASSFLGATNTGELFF
NA	TRBD1	TRBJ1-1	TRBV12-3/TRBV12-4	TGTGCCAGCAGTCGTACAGGGGCCACTGAAGCTTTCTTT	CASSRTGATEAFF
NA	NA	TRBJ2-7	TRBV7-2	TGTGCCAGCAGCCTGATCCACGAGCAGTACTTC	CASSLIHEQYF
many	NA	TRBJ2-4	TRBV29-1	TGCAGCGTTGAAAGGCAGCAGGACATTCAGTACTTC	CSVERQQDIQYF
NA	NA	TRBJ2-5	TRBV20-1	TGCAGTGCTAGAGCCCTGGACTGGGGATGGACCCAGTACTTC	CSARALDWGWTQYF
NA	TRBD2	TRBJ2-5	TRBV6-2/TRBV6-3	TGTGCCAGCAGTTACGGAGGGACTAGCGGAATCCAAGAGACCCAGTACTTC	CASSYGGTSGIQETQYF
NA	TRBD1	TRBJ2-1	TRBV12-3/TRBV12-4	TGTGCCAGCAGTAAGACAGGGGGGGGCTACAATGAGCAGTTCTTC	CASSKTGGGYNEQFF
NA	NA	TRBJ2-4	TRBV20-1	TGCAGTGCTAGAGGGGGGTCCGGAGACATTCAGTACTTC	CSARGGSGDIQYF
NA	NA	TRBJ2-1	TRBV29-1	TGCAGCGTTACCAGCATCATCAATGAGCAGTTCTTC	CSVTSIINEQFF
NA	NA	TRBJ2-5	TRBV20-1	TGCAGTGCTAGGGAGCGGCCTCACCTGCGAGAGACCCAGTACTTC	CSARERPHLRETQYF
few	NA	TRBJ1-2	TRBV12-3/TRBV12-4	TGTGCCAGCAGTTATACAGGGAGACCTTCCTATGGCTACACCTTC	CASSYTGRPSYGYTF
NA	NA	TRBJ2-1	TRBV5-1	TGCGCCAGCAGTTCTGACCCGACGACGGGGCAGTTCTTC	CASSSDPTTGQFF
few	NA	TRBJ1-4	TRBV7-6	TGTGCCAGCAGCTTAGGGCAGAGTTTGGCTAATGAAAAACTGTTTTTT	CASSLGQSLANEKLFF